The present TCR beta chain was sequenced within a study of T cells in Graves' hyperthyroidism and ophthalmopathy. Those patients with uncontrolled infection, other autoimmune disease, pregnancy or lactation were excluded. TCR beta CDR3 regions were amplified from RNA. Using the HTBI primer set, a first-round RT-PCR was run on the TCR CDR3. TCRdb ran MiXCR on the multiplex PCR reads and lists one entry per CDR3 protein. The data hold over 700,000 distinct CDR3 sequences, with about 35% observed a single time. The V and J ends lost 9 bases and 1 base respectively, with 8 bases between them. This CDR3 has 13 amino acids. Looked up from germline, CDR1 is KGHDR and CDR2 is SFDVKD.

This clonotype was obtained from a woman between 40 and 50 years old with Graves' hyperthyroidism. The chain recombines TRBV24-1 with TRBJ2-2; D gene ambiguous. Sequenced: blood. CDR3 sequence reads: CATGQLNTGELFF. For the CDR3, the DNA is TGTGCCACCGGGCAGCTGAACACCGGGGAGCTGTTTTTT.